The clone carrying this TCR beta chain was detected ten times or more. This table comes from immunoSEQ multiplex PCR, and its TCRdb copy is limited to in-frame clones, with some not included. This table holds approximately 470,000 clones, 87% found once. Individuals drawn from 24 US areas were roughly 18 to 100 years old. Clinical history reported by participants formed the basis on which cohorts were assigned. The study counted Cohort 3 donors as recovered given two negative PCRs, clearance, or symptom resolution. The sample is drawn from a study of blood T cell repertoires in COVID-19. Study overall: Sources were T cells, B-cell-depleted T cells, or PBMCs; the material itself was cDNA or gDNA.

The CDR3 extends over 15 amino acids. The ends were cut back, 6 bases at V and 0 bases at J, with 14 bases in the middle. Germline V lookup: CDR1 SGHTA, CDR2 FQGNSA. The chain links TRBV7-2 to TRBJ1-1; D not resolved. This sequence was found in a woman aged 18-29 years who had recovered from COVID-19. Input material: PBMCs or T cells enriched from blood (not recorded which). In DNA, the CDR3 is TGTGCCAGCAGGTTATACGCGGGCATGAACACTGAAGCTTTCTTT. Its protein product is CASRLYAGMNTEAFF.